The clone carrying this T cell receptor (beta chain) has just a few counts. Its target is unknown. It was with 60 Vbeta and 13 Jbeta primers that the PCR ran. The data were produced by immunoSEQ multiplex PCR, yet TCRdb's version contains in-frame clones alone and is incomplete. The sample has 120,000 to 150,000 clones, over 75% seen once; the top ten hold approximately 2%. CDR1 is SGDLS and CDR2 is YYNGEE in the germline V gene. V was trimmed by 4 bases and J by 8 bases, leaving 15 bases between them. The CDR3 has 14 amino acids. This sample is part of a study of cytomegalovirus exposure and HLA in healthy donors. Findings and caveats of the study: Most TCR beta V segments were productive about 90% or about 30% of the time in an earlier analysis. Differences between HLA loci emerged in a later analysis of TCR association rates, with DRB1 most and HLA-C fewest. Certain sequence variants were highly shared and formed a cluster, and this cluster was likely a sequencing artifact. Reports state that TCR beta sequences accurately predicted most subjects' HLA-A and HLA-B alleles.

Sequences were obtained from PBMCs. This TCR derives from a man aged 35-49 years in good health and CMV-seronegative. The rearrangement links TRBV9 to TRBJ1-4; D is possibly TRBD1 (6 bases). The CDR3, as DNA: TGTGCCAGCAGCCCCGGACAGCCGGGGGAAAAACTGTTTTTT. This codes for CASSPGQPGEKLFF.